This T cell receptor beta chain was sequenced for a study of regulatory T cells in long-lasting Graves disease. Overall study findings and caveats: Persistent disease was associated with favored TRBV28 usage and with favored use of TRBJ1-2 and TRBJ2-5.

Time point denoted: newly diagnosed GD, antithyroid drugs for less than 3 months. PBMC-extracted RNA yielded the TCR library. Arm-PCR with iRepertoire HTBI primers amplified the CDR3 regions for these TCR beta libraries. TCRdb used MiXCR to reprocess the multiplex PCR reads, holding one entry per CDR3 protein. The top ten clones hold more than 15% of a sample with roughly 500,000 distinct CDR3 sequences, roughly 15% of them seen once. To note about this clonotype: Its target is unknown.

Germline CDR1 is LGHDT and CDR2 is YNNKEL (reference sequence). With V trimmed by 0 bases and J by 2 bases, 10 bases remained unmatched. The CDR3 is made up of 18 amino acids. This same sample was also part of a study on T cells in Graves' hyperthyroidism and ophthalmopathy. From that report: HTBI primers were the set used in a first-round RT-PCR of the TCR CDR3.

The sequenced sample was peripheral blood mononuclear cells (PBMCs), obtained at new diagnosis, from a patient treated with antithyroid drugs. The chain carries TRBV3-1 and TRBJ2-3; 8 positions agree with TRBD2. This TCR came from a woman aged 50 to 60 with Graves disease. The CDR3 loop reads CASSQDGSSGRITDTQYF. The CDR3 coding sequence is TGTGCCAGCAGCCAAGATGGGTCTAGCGGGCGGATCACAGATACGCAGTATTTT.